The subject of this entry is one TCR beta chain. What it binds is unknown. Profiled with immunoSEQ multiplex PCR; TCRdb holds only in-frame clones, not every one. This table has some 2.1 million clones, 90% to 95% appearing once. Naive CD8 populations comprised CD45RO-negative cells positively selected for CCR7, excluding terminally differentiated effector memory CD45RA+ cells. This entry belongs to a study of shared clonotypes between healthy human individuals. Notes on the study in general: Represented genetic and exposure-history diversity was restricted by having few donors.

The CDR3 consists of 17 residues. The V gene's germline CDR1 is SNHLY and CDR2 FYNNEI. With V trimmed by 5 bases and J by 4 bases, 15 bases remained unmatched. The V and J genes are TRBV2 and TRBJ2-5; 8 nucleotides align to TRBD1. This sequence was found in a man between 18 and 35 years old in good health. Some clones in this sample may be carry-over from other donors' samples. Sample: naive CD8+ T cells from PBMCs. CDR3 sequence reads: CASSTPRQGARRETQYF. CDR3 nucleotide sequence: TGTGCCAGCAGTACCCCCCGCCAGGGGGCGCGGAGAGAGACCCAGTACTTC.